What follows are 29 T cell receptor beta chains derived from one specimen sequenced in a study of CXCR3-negative and CXCR3-positive naive CD8 T cells. TRB cDNA was prepared as libraries by UMI-labeled 5' RACE. TCRdb re-called the 5' RACE reads, yielding one record per CDR3 amino acid sequence without DNA. The specimen's table records more than 75,000 distinct CDR3 sequences. These receptors are not linked to any known antigen. Study results and caveats: CXCR3-positive naive cells carried more hydrophobic TRB CDR3s than CXCR3-negative ones.

The specimen sequenced was naive CXCR3+ CD8+ T cells from blood. The subset here: CD45RO-CCR7+CD27+CD95- naive CD8+ T cells expressing CXCR3 (TNR3+). The receptors were sampled from a human donor in good health. Some clones in this sample may be carry-over from other donors' samples.

V usage is TRBV4-1 and J usage is TRBJ2-7; lacking DNA, the TRBD1 call made by TCRdb goes unchecked. The length of the CDR3 is 14 residues. CDR1 is MGHRA, CDR2 YSYEKL, per germline. The CDR3 here is CASSMDTADYEQYF.

The chain recombines TRBV10-3 with TRBJ2-2; as DNA is missing, the TRBD1 call by TCRdb cannot be tested. This CDR3 has 19 amino acids. Per germline, CDR1 ENHRY and CDR2 SYGVKD. The CDR3 reads CAISLLGQGAATNTGELFF.

V and J are TRBV29-1 and TRBJ1-2. The CDR3 runs 11 residues. Germline CDR1 SQVTM, CDR2 ANQGSEA. The CDR3 spells CSVPSGGGYTF. Full variable domain (missing parts from reference TRBV29-1 and TRBJ1-2): SAVISQKPSRDICQRGTSLTIQCQVDSQVTMMFWYRQQPGQSLTLIATANQGSEATYESGFVIDKFPISRPNLTFSTLTVSNMSPEDSSIYLCSVPSGGGYTFGSGTRLTVV.

The chain is built from TRBV7-2 and TRBJ2-4; TCRdb selects TRBD1, and the lack of DNA leaves this call unchecked. The CDR3 loop spans 13 amino acids. CDR1 and CDR2 (germline): SGHTA, FQGNSA. CDR3 sequence reads: CASSLGYRDGQYF.

CDR3 protein: CSAEGLAGDQRSSYNEQFF. This chain joins TRBV29-1 and TRBJ2-1; TCRdb designates TRBD2, a call that cannot be tested without DNA. Germline lookup yields CDR1 SQVTM and CDR2 ANQGSEA. This CDR3 has 19 residues.

The chain is built from TRBV30 and TRBJ2-7; there is no DNA to check the TCRdb D call of TRBD1. CDR1 and CDR2 (germline): GTSNPN, SVGIG (reference sequence). This CDR3 comprises 16 residues. CDR3 sequence: CAWNLLPGQGTDEQYF.

The chain has TRBV6-2 or TRBV6-3 and TRBJ2-3; TCRdb selects TRBD1, and the lack of DNA leaves this call unchecked. The CDR3 has 16 amino acids. Germline CDR1 reads MNHEY; CDR2 reads SVGEGT. The CDR3 loop reads CASRPTRTGGTDTQYF.

This chain joins TRBV7-9 and TRBJ1-2; with no DNA, the TCRdb D assignment of TRBD1 cannot be verified. The CDR3 sequence is 14 residues long. Germline values: CDR1 SEHNR, CDR2 FQNEAQ (reference sequence). CDR3 in amino acids: CASSAQGASYGYTF.

The chain has TRBV3-1 and TRBJ2-7. CDR3 length: 14 amino acids. Germline assignment: CDR1 LGHDT and CDR2 YNNKEL (reference sequence). CDR3 residues: CASSQGPNSYEQYF.

The J gene is TRBJ2-1, the V gene TRBV29-1; TCRdb's assignment of TRBD1 cannot be checked, as there is no DNA. The germline V gene encodes CDR1 SQVTM and CDR2 ANQGSEA. CDR3 length: 14 residues. This chain's CDR3 is CSVERAEYYNEQFF.

The chain recombines TRBV28 with TRBJ1-2; TCRdb indicates TRBD1, and absent DNA this call remains unverified. The V gene's germline CDR1 is MDHEN and CDR2 SYDVKM. The CDR3 is 14 residues long. The CDR3 loop is CASSPPGQTIGYTF.

This chain connects TRBV12-3 or TRBV12-4 to TRBJ2-1; the D call of TRBD2 rests on TCRdb alone, since no DNA is present to check it. The CDR3 has 15 amino acids. The CDR3 loop reads CASSGETSVYNEQFF.

This chain joins TRBV29-1 and TRBJ2-6. The CDR3 has 14 amino acids. Germline V gene sequence: CDR1 SQVTM, CDR2 ANQGSEA. CDR3 amino acids: CSVLDTSGANVLTF.

V and J are TRBV5-6 and TRBJ2-7; TCRdb outputs TRBD2, but without DNA this stays unchecked. The CDR3 contains 14 residues. The V gene's germline CDR1 is SGHDT and CDR2 YYEEEE. CDR3 residues: CASSLGSPTYEQYF.

The gene calls are TRBV10-3 and TRBJ2-3; TCRdb proposes TRBD1, but this gene call is untestable without DNA. The CDR3 totals 17 residues. Per the germline V gene, CDR1 is ENHRY and CDR2 is SYGVKD. The CDR3: CAISESMGTVSTDTQYF.

The chain recombines TRBV7-6 with TRBJ2-7. CDR3 length: 11 residues. The germline V gene has CDR1 SGHVS and CDR2 FNYEAQ. The CDR3 reads CASSLNHEQYF.

This rearrangement joins TRBV12-3 or TRBV12-4 to TRBJ1-2. This CDR3 comprises 15 residues. The CDR3 spells CASSLTPSSAYGYTF.

This rearrangement joins TRBV9 to TRBJ2-6; the D call from TCRdb, TRBD2, cannot be confirmed without DNA. This CDR3 contains 16 residues. Germline lookup yields CDR1 SGDLS and CDR2 YYNGEE. The CDR3 loop reads CASSASSISGANVLTF.

The genes are TRBV19 and TRBJ2-7; TCRdb lists TRBD1, though no DNA is available to test this call. This CDR3 has 14 residues. Germline V CDR1 and CDR2: LNHDA, SQIVND (reference sequence). The CDR3: CASSTISGFYEQYF.

The chain has TRBV28 and TRBJ1-4; with no DNA, the TCRdb D assignment of TRBD1 cannot be verified. The CDR3 sequence is 14 residues long. From germline, CDR1 is MDHEN and CDR2 SYDVKM. The CDR3 spells CASSLAQGREKLFF.

The CDR3 loop reads CASRTLTRQRTQETQYF. The gene calls are TRBV28 and TRBJ2-5; TCRdb's assignment of TRBD2 cannot be checked, as there is no DNA. The CDR3 sequence is 17 residues long. The V gene's germline CDR1 is MDHEN and CDR2 SYDVKM.

The V and J genes are TRBV7-3 and TRBJ2-1. Germline V CDR1 and CDR2: SGHTA, FQGTGA. CDR3 length: 15 amino acids. CDR3 loop: CASSLVESPYNEQFF.

The chain carries TRBV14 and TRBJ2-5; TCRdb picks TRBD1, but there is no DNA to check that call. The CDR3 has 14 amino acids. Germline assignment: CDR1 SGHDN and CDR2 FVKESK. The CDR3 sequence is CASSRTGLSETQYF.

V usage is TRBV28 and J usage is TRBJ1-1; TCRdb reports TRBD1, a call that lacks DNA to check it against. There are 13 residues in the CDR3. Germline CDR1 and CDR2: MDHEN and SYDVKM. CDR3 sequence: CASFAGEMSEAFF.

The rearrangement joins TRBV29-1 to TRBJ2-2. Germline V gene data show CDR1 as SQVTM and CDR2 as ANQGSEA. CDR3 length: 15 amino acids. The CDR3 loop reads CSVEVVGSNTGELFF.

The CDR3 is CASSWRDDVRYGYTF. V and J are TRBV27 and TRBJ1-2; there is no DNA to check the TCRdb D call of TRBD1. The CDR3 contains 15 residues. Germline V CDR1 and CDR2: MNHEY, SMNVEV (reference sequence).

This sequence joins TRBV19 and TRBJ2-7; no DNA is available, so the TRBD2 call from TCRdb remains unchecked. Germline CDR1 LNHDA, CDR2 SQIVND (reference sequence). The CDR3 totals 14 residues. The CDR3 is CASSIRASPYEQYF. Variable domain in full (rest from reference TRBV19 and TRBJ2-7): DGGITQSPKYLFRKEGQNVTLSCEQNLNHDAMYWYRQDPGQGLRLIYYSQIVNDFQKGDIAEGYSVSREKKESFPLTVTSAQKNPTAFYLCASSIRASPYEQYFGPGTRLTVT.

The chain has TRBV20-1 and TRBJ2-7; TCRdb names TRBD2, which stays unverified in the absence of DNA. CDR1 is DFQATT, CDR2 SNEGSKA, per germline (reference sequence). The CDR3 is 13 amino acids. CDR3 sequence reads: CSARDTRGVEQYF.

The rearrangement links TRBV28 to TRBJ2-7; there is no DNA to check the TCRdb D call of TRBD2. Germline lookup yields CDR1 MDHEN and CDR2 SYDVKM. This CDR3 is 14 amino acids long. This CDR3 is CASSPREARNEQYF. Variable domain in full (rest from reference TRBV28 and TRBJ2-7): DVKVTQSSRYLVKRTGEKVFLECVQDMDHENMFWYRQDPGLGLRLIYFSYDVKMKEKGDIPEGYSVSREKKERFSLILESASTNQTSMYLCASSPREARNEQYFGPGTRLTVT.